This T cell receptor (beta chain) was sequenced during a study of blood T cells in healthy people across ages. Study-wide results and caveats: Any changes in expanded clonotypes were possibly confounded, as donor CMV status remained unknown. Estimated diversity that came from one million T cells was considered an underestimate.

In its sample, this clonotype was seen a few times. Antigen: not known. With 8 bases removed from V and 5 bases from J, the gap between germline ends came to 15 bases. The CDR3 has 13 amino acids. Germline V gene data show CDR1 as ENHRY and CDR2 as SYGVKD. Then a second PCR, running about 6 to 12 cycles, was carried out with a sample-barcoded 5' primer and a J-beta primer mix. TCRdb fed the 5' RACE reads into MiXCR, producing one record per CDR3 protein. The sample lists over a million distinct CDR3 sequences, 42% occurring once. Healthy Russian Caucasian donors spanned ages roughly 6 to 100 years. For every donor, a draw yielded 8.5 to 10 milliliters of peripheral blood.

This chain links TRBV10-3 with TRBJ2-5; the D gene could be TRBD1 or TRBD2 (5 bases each). The clonotype comes from a young woman in good health. The sample taken for sequencing was blood. CDR3 nucleotide sequence: TGTGCCATCGCCTTGGGGGTTTCGGAGACCCAGTACTTC. Protein: CAIALGVSETQYF.